Below, 23 T cell receptor beta chains from the same sample are listed, as sequenced in a study of blood T cell repertoires in COVID-19. Assay: immunoSEQ multiplex PCR; the TCRdb copy retains only in-frame clones and omits some. The data show around 190,000 clones, roughly 80% seen once. What was sequenced was peripheral blood. All receptors come from a human donor in a cohort sampled during active COVID-19.

The chain recombines TRBV20-1 with TRBJ1-4, with 11 bases aligning to TRBD1. V shed 3 bases, J shed 4 bases, and the junction held 1 base outside the gene matches. The CDR3 is 14 residues long. Germline-derived CDR1 and CDR2 are DFQATT and SNEGSKA (reference sequence). CDR3 DNA: TGCAGTGCTAGTGGGACAGGGGGTAATGAAAAACTGTTTTTT. Translated: CSASGTGGNEKLFF.

In this sample, this clone turned up a few times. This rearrangement joins TRBV6-2 or TRBV6-3 to TRBJ2-2; D gene ambiguous. V gave up 2 bases and J gave up 5 bases, with 6 bases separating them. CDR3 size: 13 residues. Germline V gene lookup returns CDR1 MNHEY and CDR2 SVGEGT. The DNA for the CDR3 is TGTGCCAGCAGTTACGCGGAAACCGGGGAGCTGTTTTTT. Translating it yields CASSYAETGELFF.

This chain joins TRBV7-2 and TRBJ2-3, with TRBD2 identical over 7 bases. The length of the CDR3 is 17 residues. The V segment lost 3 bases and the J segment 4 bases; nucleotides outside the gene matches: 13. CDR1 and CDR2 (germline): SGHTA, FQGNSA. The CDR3 DNA is TGTGCCAGCAGCTTCACTCGGGGGGTAAATGCAGCAGATACGCAGTATTTT. Encoded protein: CASSFTRGVNAADTQYF.

This clone was observed once. The chain joins TRBV6-5 to TRBJ2-3; D perhaps matches TRBD1 (5 bases). This CDR3 contains 14 residues. Trimming removed 6 bases at V and 0 bases at J, with 10 bases between. CDR1 and CDR2 from the germline V gene are MNHEY and SVGAGI. CDR3 protein: CASRRTRSTDTQYF. CDR3 nucleotide sequence: TGTGCCAGCAGGAGGACACGGAGCACAGATACGCAGTATTTT.

The CDR3 DNA sequence: TGTGCCAGCAGCTCACGACTAGCGGGAAGGGTTCTTACGCAGTATTTT. Translating it yields CASSSRLAGRVLTQYF. The chain joins TRBV11-2 to TRBJ2-3, with 11 positions matching TRBD2. The V and J ends lost 4 bases and 8 bases, in that order; junction bases with no gene match: 11. The germline V gene encodes CDR1 SGHAT and CDR2 FQNNGV. The CDR3 length is 16 residues.

The J gene is TRBJ2-3, the V gene TRBV19; TRBD2 matches at 11 bases. The trim removed 3 bases at V and 5 bases at J, leaving 4 bases unmatched. Germline CDR1 and CDR2: LNHDA and SQIVND (reference sequence). This CDR3 spans 15 amino acids. For the CDR3, the DNA is TGTGCCAGTAGTATCGGACTAGCGGGTGGAGATACGCAGTATTTT. Its translation: CASSIGLAGGDTQYF.

The gene calls are TRBV4-3 and TRBJ2-7; D remains unclear. V lost 1 base to trimming and J lost 7 bases, with 14 bases between them. Germline V CDR1 and CDR2: LGHNA, YSLEER. The CDR3 consists of 14 residues. CDR3 DNA: TGCGCCAGCAGCCAAGGAGTGGGCGCCCGTGAGCAGTACTTC. As protein: CASSQGVGAREQYF.

The CDR3 DNA reads TGTGCCAGCAACACAGATCAGTTTAGGCACGCTTTCTTT. Encoded protein: CASNTDQFRHAFF. The chain combines TRBV6-6 with TRBJ1-1, with no clear D. V lost 7 bases, J lost 11 bases, and 20 bases lay in between. The CDR3 sequence is 13 residues long. Germline-derived CDR1 and CDR2 are MNHNY and SVGAGI (reference sequence).

V and J are TRBV12-5 and TRBJ1-1, with a weak D call TRBD1 (5 bases). Germline CDR1 LGHNT, CDR2 FRNRAP. V was cut by 2 bases and J by 11 bases, with 15 bases left in between. The CDR3 is 13 residues long. The DNA of the CDR3 is TGTGCTAGTGGTTTGTTTGTGCAGGGCTCTGCTTTCTTT. Translated, it gives CASGLFVQGSAFF.

About this clone: A junction end diverges from the germline sequence, so it may reflect a read error. CDR3 region: CASSSGGQFTGTQYF. The CDR3 region has the DNA TGTGCCAGCAGCTCGGGGGGGCAGTTCACAGGTACGCAGTATTTT. This chain joins TRBV9 and TRBJ2-3, with TRBD2 identical over 8 bases. The CDR3 runs 15 residues. Germline values: CDR1 SGDLS, CDR2 YYNGEE. Full variable domain (outside the CDR3, taken from reference TRBV9 and TRBJ2-3): DSGVTQTPKHLITATGQRVTLRCSPRSGDLSVYWYQQSLDQGLQFLIQYYNGEERAKGNILERFSAQQFPDLHSELNLSSLELGDSALYFCASSSGGQFTGTQYFGPGTRLTVL.

This clone was detected only a few times. The CDR3 coding sequence is TGTGCCAGCAGCTCCCTAGGACATAACTCCTACGAGCAGTACTTC. Protein: CASSSLGHNSYEQYF. V gene TRBV7-9 combines with J gene TRBJ2-7, with D maybe TRBD1 (5 bases). The CDR3 spans 15 residues. Germline V lookup: CDR1 SEHNR, CDR2 FQNEAQ (reference sequence). Trimming cost V 4 bases and J 0 bases, with 13 bases left between them. Variable domain in full (rest from reference TRBV7-9 and TRBJ2-7): DTGVSQNPRHKITKRGQNVTFRCDPISEHNRLYWYRQTLGQGPEFLTYFQNEAQLEKSRLLSDRFSAERPKGSFSTLEIQRTEQGDSAMYLCASSSLGHNSYEQYFGPGTRLTVT.

The chain carries TRBV27 and TRBJ2-7; 9 positions agree with TRBD1. The CDR3 consists of 13 residues. The trim removed 6 bases at V and 5 bases at J, leaving 5 bases unmatched. The germline CDR1 and CDR2 sequences are MNHEY and SMNVEV (reference sequence). The CDR3 loop is CASRGTGFHEQYF. As DNA, the CDR3 is TGTGCCAGCAGAGGGACAGGGTTCCACGAGCAGTACTTC.

The rearrangement links TRBV4-3 to TRBJ2-7; 10 nucleotides match TRBD1. Looked up from germline, CDR1 is LGHNA and CDR2 is YSLEER. There are 14 residues in the CDR3. V was clipped by 5 bases and J by 3 bases; unmatched bases: 4. CDR3: CASSSGTGDYEQYF. The CDR3 region has the DNA TGCGCCAGCAGCTCCGGGACAGGGGACTACGAGCAGTACTTC.

This chain uses TRBV5-1 with TRBJ2-1, with 8 bases identical to TRBD1. Per germline, CDR1 SGHRS and CDR2 YFSETQ. The CDR3 length is 15 residues. V gave up 5 bases and J gave up 7 bases; unmatched junction bases: 11. Here the CDR3 reads CASRPTGGTRNEQFF. The CDR3, as DNA: TGCGCCAGCAGGCCTACAGGGGGAACTCGAAATGAGCAGTTCTTC.

The rearrangement joins TRBV6-5 to TRBJ1-1; TRBD1 is a possible D gene (5 bases). The CDR3 is made up of 15 amino acids. V was shortened by 2 bases and J by 3 bases, with 13 bases between the two germline ends. The germline V gene encodes CDR1 MNHEY and CDR2 SVGAGI. CDR3 residues: CASSYITVRDTEAFF. In DNA, the CDR3 is TGTGCCAGCAGTTACATCACGGTCAGGGACACTGAAGCTTTCTTT.

The chain has TRBV6-5 and TRBJ2-3; 9 bases agree with TRBD1. The CDR3 has 15 residues. Germline CDR1 reads MNHEY; CDR2 reads SVGAGI. V shed 4 bases, J shed 5 bases, and the junction held 7 bases outside the gene matches. The CDR3 nucleotides are TGTGCCAGCAGTTCACGACAGGGGGTACAAGATACGCAGTATTTT. Translation gives CASSSRQGVQDTQYF.

V gene TRBV2 combines with J gene TRBJ1-1, with 9 bases that match TRBD1. V lost 5 bases, J lost 1 base, and 5 bases stayed unmatched. Germline V lookup: CDR1 SNHLY, CDR2 FYNNEI. The CDR3 is 15 residues long. The CDR3 reads CASSKEGQGNTEAFF. The CDR3 bases are TGTGCCAGCAGTAAAGAGGGACAGGGGAACACTGAAGCTTTCTTT.

This rearrangement joins TRBV3-1 (or the pseudogene TRBV3-2) to TRBJ1-2; D possibly corresponds to TRBD1 (5 bases). Per germline, CDR1 LGHDT and CDR2 YNNKEL (reference sequence). The CDR3 runs to 17 residues. V dropped 0 bases and J dropped 3 bases, with 17 bases sitting between them. The CDR3 bases are TGTGCCAGCAGCCAAGAAGGGGAGGGCAGATTGGACTATGGCTACACCTTC. This sequence encodes CASSQEGEGRLDYGYTF.

This chain joins TRBV14 and TRBJ2-7; D unclear. Looked up from germline, CDR1 is SGHDN and CDR2 is FVKESK. Trimming took 8 bases from V and 6 from J, leaving 5 bases between them. The CDR3 is made up of 9 amino acids. CDR3 bases: TGTGCCAGCGGAGCCGAGCAGTACTTC. Translated, it gives CASGAEQYF.

The chain joins TRBV6-4 to TRBJ2-1; D might be TRBD2 (6 bases). CDR1 MRHNA and CDR2 SNTAGT come from the germline V gene. Trimming took off 4 bases at V and 5 bases at J, with 12 bases between the two ends. The CDR3 is 14 residues long. As DNA, the CDR3 is TGTGCCAGCAGTGCGGGGGAAGGACACAATGAGCAGTTCTTC. It codes for CASSAGEGHNEQFF.

The rearrangement uses TRBV4-1 and TRBJ2-7, with D possibly matching TRBD1 (7 bases). The V gene lost 4 bases and the J gene lost 2 bases, with 15 bases spanning the gap. Germline CDR1 reads MGHRA; CDR2 reads YSYEKL. This CDR3 region has 15 residues. As DNA, the CDR3 is TGCGCCAGCAGCCTCCCCAGCAGGGGGGCCTACGAGCAGTACTTC. This sequence encodes CASSLPSRGAYEQYF.

The rearrangement uses TRBV6-6 and TRBJ1-2; D is undetermined. CDR1 and CDR2 from the germline V gene are MNHNY and SVGAGI (reference sequence). V was pared by 2 bases and J by 6 bases, with 7 bases between. CDR3 size: 12 residues. The DNA of the CDR3 is TGTGCCAGCAGTTACCTGTCCGATGGCTACACCTTC. It encodes CASSYLSDGYTF.

The V call is TRBV5-1, the J call TRBJ2-2; maybe TRBD1 (5 bases). The CDR3 consists of 16 residues. CDR1 and CDR2 (germline): SGHRS, YFSETQ. The V gene lost 0 bases and the J gene lost 0 bases, with 9 bases spanning the gap. The DNA for the CDR3 is TGCGCCAGCAGCTTGGATCGACAGCCGAACACCGGGGAGCTGTTTTTT. It yields the protein CASSLDRQPNTGELFF.